Sequencing of this T cell receptor beta chain was carried out in a study of sequential checkpoint blockade in melanoma. Study summary: Patients were randomized 1:1 to nivolumab-then-ipilimumab or ipilimumab-then-nivolumab first-line.

The count of this clone is one. The data were produced by immunoSEQ multiplex PCR, yet TCRdb's version contains in-frame clones alone and is incomplete. The table records roughly 30,000 clones, roughly 84% of them present only once. Treatment specified: randomized to nivolumab then ipilimumab (arm A) or the reverse (arm B). Live CD3+CD8+ CD19− CD56− cells were sorted from PBMCs. This material consisted of CD8+ T cells sorted from blood (inferred from file names), taken from a patient given nivolumab and ipilimumab in sequence. The sequence derives from a human donor with melanoma.

The CDR3 nucleotides read TGCAGTGCTAGAGCTCTCTACGAGCAGTACTTC. This gives the protein CSARALYEQYF. The rearrangement links TRBV20-1 to TRBJ2-7; D is undetermined. Germline V CDR1 and CDR2: DFQATT, SNEGSKA (reference sequence). V was trimmed by 1 base and J by 3 bases, leaving 4 bases between them. The CDR3 is 11 amino acids.